The rows below give T cell receptor beta chains drawn from one sample of a study of CD8 T cells in ankylosing spondylitis. TCRdb used MiXCR to reprocess the 5' RACE reads, holding one entry per CDR3 protein. The sample contains a few hundred thousand distinct CDR3 sequences, about 13% of which appear only once. The sample consisted of blood, either unsorted or a sorted T cell fraction (not recorded which). The receptors were gathered from a male donor with ankylosing spondylitis. CDR3s leave out the opening cysteine and the closing phenylalanine or tryptophan. Fields, in order: V gene, clone size, J gene, CDR3 protein. Clone size, where shown, is once, few, many, or a class for clones that have expanded.

TRBV10-3	few	TRBJ1-2	AISGDSSNYGYT
TRBV11-3	NA	TRBJ1-1	ASSEIDSLNTEAF
TRBV5-4	NA	TRBJ2-2	ASSLVGAANTGELF
TRBV4-2	NA	TRBJ2-1	ASSQGVTSPIYNEQF
TRBV12-3/TRBV12-4	NA	TRBJ2-3	ASSLRAVPSTDTQY
TRBV4-2	NA	TRBJ1-2	ASSPFDRGQEGYT
TRBV2	few	TRBJ2-3	ASRRLAGVKSDTQY
TRBV28	few	TRBJ2-1	ASSLSLSAGGLMSYNEQF
TRBV20-1	few	TRBJ2-1	SAQGGVVEYEQF
TRBV5-6	few	TRBJ2-7	ASSAGGVGPY
TRBV20-1	NA	TRBJ2-3	SARGDAPRTDTQY
TRBV15	NA	TRBJ1-1	ATSRSRTGLNTEAF
TRBV3-1	few	TRBJ2-2	ASSQDQDFLTGELF
TRBV5-1	many	TRBJ2-3	ASAGGAGLTDTQY
TRBV29-1	few	TRBJ1-2	SVVVTGGNYGYT
TRBV11-2	few	TRBJ2-2	ASSFPTGPAGELF
TRBV20-1	many	TRBJ2-3	SARDSGTDTQY
TRBV6-1	few	TRBJ2-1	ASSVTGSYNEQF
TRBV5-1	NA	TRBJ1-1	ASSLGARGATEAF
TRBV10-3	few	TRBJ1-2	AIPKAGSAYGYT
TRBV7-6	many	TRBJ2-7	ASSLALSGSEQY
TRBV29-1	NA	TRBJ1-3	SVEEYDSGNTIY